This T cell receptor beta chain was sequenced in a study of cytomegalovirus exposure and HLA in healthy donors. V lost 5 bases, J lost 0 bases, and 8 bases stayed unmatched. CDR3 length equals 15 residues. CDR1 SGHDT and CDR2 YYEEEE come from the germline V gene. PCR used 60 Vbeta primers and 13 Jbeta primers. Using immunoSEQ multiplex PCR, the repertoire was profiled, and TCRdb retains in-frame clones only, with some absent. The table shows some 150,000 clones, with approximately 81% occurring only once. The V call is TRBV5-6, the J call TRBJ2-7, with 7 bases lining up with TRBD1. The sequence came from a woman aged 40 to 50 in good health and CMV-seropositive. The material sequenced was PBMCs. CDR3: CASSLPGQSSYEQYF. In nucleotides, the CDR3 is TGTGCCAGCAGTTTGCCGGGACAGAGCTCCTACGAGCAGTACTTC.